This T cell receptor beta chain was sequenced in a study of cytomegalovirus exposure and HLA in healthy donors. Overall study: According to later analysis, the same platform produced the 130 or so validation and several hundred first-cohort repertoires. Overall study findings and caveats: It was found in a later analysis that first-cohort TCR clusters tended to co-occur in the 100 to 150 validation repertoires.

Data came from immunoSEQ multiplex PCR; TCRdb stores just in-frame clones and leaves some out. The data hold some 120,000 clones, with 88% observed a single time. Only a few counts were recorded for this clone. The antigen is unknown. The clonotype originates from a man in his thirties or forties in good health and CMV-seronegative. Sequenced: PBMCs.

The CDR3 DNA follows: TGTGCCAGCAGCCGGGAGTTTAACTATGGCTACACCTTC. This translates into CASSREFNYGYTF. This chain uses TRBV5-4 with TRBJ1-2; D remains unclear. The CDR3 spans 13 residues. Deletions cut 4 bases from V and 1 base from J, with 8 bases between. Germline V gene sequence: CDR1 SGHNT, CDR2 YYREEE (reference sequence). The full variable domain, with the rest looked up from reference TRBV5-4 and TRBJ1-2, is ETGVTQSPTHLIKTRGQQVTLRCSSQSGHNTVSWYQQALGQGPQFIFQYYREEENGRGNFPPRFSGLQFPNYSSELNVNALELDDSALYLCASSREFNYGYTFGSGTRLTVV.